A single sample gave rise to the 30 T cell receptor beta chains below, sequenced in a study of blood T cells in healthy people across ages. Sample-barcoded 5' priming and a J-beta primer mix drove a second PCR of 7 to 11 cycles. TCRdb ran MiXCR on the 5' RACE reads and lists one entry per CDR3 protein. The sample carries hundreds of thousands of distinct CDR3 sequences, 40% to 50% recorded once. Input material: blood. These TCRs come from a man in his sixties in good health.

The chain uses TRBV3-1 and TRBJ2-3; D is perhaps TRBD2 (6 bases). This CDR3 spans 11 amino acids. V lost 4 bases and J lost 11, with 10 bases in between. Germline CDR1 and CDR2: LGHDT and YNNKEL (reference sequence). CDR3 in amino acids: CASSLGTQQYF. For the CDR3, the DNA is TGTGCCAGCAGCCTCGGGACTCAGCAGTATTTT.

The chain recombines TRBV5-1 with TRBJ2-5; D uncertain. The J call could be wrong; TRBJ2-7 is a better fit for the DNA end. Germline-derived CDR1 and CDR2 are SGHRS and YFSETQ. The length of the CDR3 is 14 residues. CDR3 DNA: TGCGCCAGAAGCCTCACAAGCCCGGGCTACGAGCAGTACTTC. Translation gives CARSLTSPGYEQYF.

The CDR3 DNA sequence: TGCAGTGCTAGAGAAGGAGGGGACATCTACAATGAGCAGTTCTTC. Its translation: CSAREGGDIYNEQFF. This chain uses TRBV20-1 with TRBJ2-1; D possibly uses TRBD1 or TRBD2 (6 bases each). Germline loops: CDR1 DFQATT, CDR2 SNEGSKA (reference sequence). The V end lost 0 bases, the J end lost 3 bases, and 12 bases lay between the germline ends. CDR3 length equals 15 residues.

This clonotype turned up a few times. The chain links TRBV2 to TRBJ1-6, with unresolved D. The V and J ends lost 6 bases and 7 bases respectively, with 16 bases between them. Germline CDR1 is SNHLY and CDR2 is FYNNEI. This CDR3 region has 15 residues. The DNA for the CDR3 is TGTGCCAGCAGCGAGGTGCCCCCTTGGAATTCACCCCTCCACTTT. Encoded protein: CASSEVPPWNSPLHF.

This sequence joins TRBV30 and TRBJ2-5; D is unclear. Germline V CDR1 and CDR2: GTSNPN, SVGIG (reference sequence). The germline V and J ends were trimmed by 0 bases and 12 bases, with 14 bases remaining between them. The CDR3 runs 12 residues. DNA for the CDR3: TGTGCCTGGAGTGTAATAGGGTCCGGAAAGTACTTC. Its translation: CAWSVIGSGKYF.

The chain recombines TRBV20-1 with TRBJ2-5; TRBD2 aligns across 7 bases. Germline V CDR1 and CDR2: DFQATT, SNEGSKA (reference sequence). The CDR3 has 14 residues. The junction had 2 bases not matched to a gene; V was cut back by 0 bases and J by 1 base. DNA for the CDR3: TGCAGTGCTAGAGATACGGGGGGCCAAGAGACCCAGTACTTC. Translating gives CSARDTGGQETQYF.

This clonotype was picked up one time. For the CDR3, the DNA is TGTGCCAGCAGTGCTAGAGTGAGTCAGCCCCAGCATTTT. Protein product: CASSARVSQPQHF. The chain links TRBV2 to TRBJ1-5, with unresolved D. V was clipped by 4 bases and J by 6 bases, with 10 bases between them. CDR1 is SNHLY, CDR2 FYNNEI, per germline. The CDR3 is made up of 13 amino acids.

The rearrangement links TRBV29-1 to TRBJ2-7; D gene ambiguous. V dropped 4 bases and J dropped 0 bases, with 10 bases sitting between them. Germline V gene data show CDR1 as SQVTM and CDR2 as ANQGSEA. The CDR3 contains 13 residues. CDR3 residues: CSVAPGNSYEQYF. The CDR3 DNA reads as TGCAGCGTTGCTCCAGGTAACTCCTACGAGCAGTACTTC.

The chain couples TRBV20-1 to TRBJ2-1, with 12 bases identical to TRBD2. The CDR3 totals 17 residues. Germline V gene lookup returns CDR1 DFQATT and CDR2 SNEGSKA (reference sequence). The V and J ends lost 3 bases and 2 bases, in that order; junction bases with no gene match: 8. As DNA, the CDR3 is TGCAGTGCTAGGGTGGCTAGCGGGGGGGCCCCCTACAATGAGCAGTTCTTC. It is translated as CSARVASGGAPYNEQFF.

The chain uses TRBV20-1 and TRBJ1-1, with D perhaps TRBD1 (5 bases). The V end was cut by 4 bases, the J end by 0 bases, with 15 bases between. This CDR3 has 15 amino acids. Germline assignment: CDR1 DFQATT and CDR2 SNEGSKA (reference sequence). The CDR3 region is CSAMFPDNMNTEAFF. The CDR3 DNA follows: TGCAGTGCTATGTTTCCGGACAACATGAACACTGAAGCTTTCTTT.

V gene TRBV11-2 combines with J gene TRBJ2-4, with D maybe TRBD2 (5 bases). The DNA matches TRBJ2-7 better at its end, which makes the J call doubtful. Germline CDR1 is SGHAT and CDR2 is FQNNGV. The CDR3 is made up of 14 amino acids. Written as DNA, the CDR3 is TGTGCCAGCAGCACTGCTCTCGGCGCGGGCGAGCAGTACTTC. Translation gives CASSTALGAGEQYF.

J is TRBJ1-2 and V is TRBV5-1, with no clear D. V was clipped by 6 bases and J by 1 base, with 10 bases between them. The CDR3 is made up of 13 amino acids. Per germline, CDR1 SGHRS and CDR2 YFSETQ. CDR3 bases: TGCGCCAGCAACGAAGGAGGTAACTATGGCTACACCTTC. Protein product: CASNEGGNYGYTF.

The chain is built from TRBV27 and TRBJ1-6; D not resolved. Germline V gene lookup returns CDR1 MNHEY and CDR2 SMNVEV (reference sequence). V gave up 4 bases and J gave up 7 bases, with 14 bases separating them. The CDR3 contains 15 residues. Here the CDR3 reads CASSSGLEPNSPLHF. The CDR3 nucleotides read TGTGCCAGCAGTTCCGGATTGGAACCCAATTCACCCCTCCACTTT.

V usage is TRBV6-1 and J usage is TRBJ1-2; TRBD1 agrees at 8 bases. Looked up from germline, CDR1 is MNHNS and CDR2 is SASEGT. This CDR3 region has 16 residues. The V gene end was trimmed by 2 bases and the J gene end by 7 bases; junction bases not matched to a gene: 12. The CDR3 loop reads CASSEIPGGGGGGYTF. The CDR3 DNA reads TGTGCCAGCAGTGAAATCCCAGGGGGCGGAGGTGGTGGCTACACCTTC.

This clonotype has a handful of counts. The chain carries TRBV7-2 and TRBJ2-1; either TRBD1 or TRBD2 may fit D (6 bases each). Germline CDR1 is SGHTA and CDR2 is FQGNSA. The CDR3 is 14 residues long. V lost 5 bases, J lost 11 bases, and 19 bases lay in between. The CDR3 DNA reads TGTGCCAGCAGCACCCAGGGGACTTACGTTAAGCAGTTCTTC. Amino acids: CASSTQGTYVKQFF.

The genes are TRBV6-2 or TRBV6-3 and TRBJ2-7, with D perhaps matching TRBD2 (6 bases). CDR3 length: 15 residues. Germline V lookup: CDR1 MNHEY, CDR2 SVGEGT. V gave up 5 bases and J gave up 0 bases, with 14 bases separating them. The CDR3 spells CASSGQGGISYEQYF. Here the CDR3 DNA reads TGTGCCAGCAGTGGCCAGGGAGGTATCTCCTACGAGCAGTACTTC.

The chain employs TRBV28 and TRBJ2-5, with D unresolved. With the DNA end fitting TRBJ2-7 better, the J assignment may be wrong. The CDR3 is made up of 15 amino acids. Germline-derived CDR1 and CDR2 are MDHEN and SYDVKM. CDR3 sequence (DNA): TGTGCCAGCAGAACTAAACGGAATTGGTTTTCCGAGCAGTACTTC. Translating gives CASRTKRNWFSEQYF.

This rearrangement joins TRBV11-2 to TRBJ2-7; TRBD1 or TRBD2 may be the D gene (6 bases each). CDR1 is SGHAT, CDR2 FQNNGV, per germline. The CDR3 runs 16 residues. Between the trimmed V and J ends, which lost 4 bases and 0 bases, there was a span of 16 bases. The CDR3, as DNA: TGTGCCAGCAGCTACAACAGGGCGGGGAGCTCCTACGAGCAGTACTTC. It encodes CASSYNRAGSSYEQYF.

This clonotype was seen a few times. The chain has TRBV7-2 and TRBJ2-1, with TRBD2 matching over 10 bases. The CDR3 totals 16 residues. Germline-derived CDR1 and CDR2 are SGHTA and FQGNSA. V lost 1 base and J lost 6; bases outside the gene matches: 6. The CDR3 reads CASSLGEAGGVNEQFF. CDR3 DNA: TGTGCCAGCAGCTTAGGCGAAGCGGGGGGGGTCAATGAGCAGTTCTTC. The variable domain in full, with the rest retrieved from reference TRBV7-2 and TRBJ2-1, is GAGVSQSPSNKVTEKGKDVELRCDPISGHTALYWYRQSLGQGLEFLIYFQGNSAPDKSGLPSDRFSAERTGGSVSTLTIQRTQQEDSAVYLCASSLGEAGGVNEQFFGPGTRLTVL.

A note on this clonotype: This may stem from a read error, because a much larger clone lies one nucleotide away. The CDR3 sequence is CASSFNPNQPQHF. CDR3 coding DNA: TGCGCCAGCAGCTTCAATCCCAATCAGCCCCAGCATTTT. V usage is TRBV5-1 and J usage is TRBJ1-5; D is unresolved. The V gene lost 2 bases and the J gene lost 3 bases, with 6 bases spanning the gap. The germline V gene encodes CDR1 SGHRS and CDR2 YFSETQ. This CDR3 is built from 13 residues.

This clonotype was counted at least ten times. The gene calls are TRBV7-2 and TRBJ2-5, with D possibly TRBD1 on 5 matching bases. The germline CDR1 and CDR2 sequences are SGHTA and FQGNSA. This CDR3 has 14 amino acids. The V end was cut by 5 bases, the J end by 1 base, with 11 bases between. CDR3 sequence: CASSKLQGQETQYF. CDR3 in DNA: TGTGCCAGCAGCAAACTTCAGGGCCAAGAGACCCAGTACTTC. Supplemented by reference TRBV7-2 and TRBJ2-5, the full variable domain reads GAGVSQSPSNKVTEKGKDVELRCDPISGHTALYWYRQSLGQGLEFLIYFQGNSAPDKSGLPSDRFSAERTGGSVSTLTIQRTQQEDSAVYLCASSKLQGQETQYFGPGTRLLVL.

The gene calls are TRBV20-1 and TRBJ2-1; the D gene is possibly TRBD1 (6 bases). The CDR3 is made up of 14 amino acids. CDR1 DFQATT and CDR2 SNEGSKA come from the germline V gene (reference sequence). The V end lost 1 base, the J end lost 4 bases, and 11 bases lay between the germline ends. The CDR3 loop reads CSARGQVDYNEQFF. The CDR3 DNA reads as TGCAGTGCTAGAGGACAGGTCGATTACAATGAGCAGTTCTTC.

The CDR3 DNA reads as TGTGCCAGCAGTAACCGGGACAACCTCTCCTACGAGCAGTACTTC. Translating it yields CASSNRDNLSYEQYF. This chain uses TRBV6-5 with TRBJ2-7; D is perhaps TRBD1 (6 bases). Looked up from germline, CDR1 is MNHEY and CDR2 is SVGAGI. The CDR3 runs to 15 residues. Trimming shortened V by 5 bases and J by 0 bases, and 14 bases separated the two germline ends.

This chain's CDR3 is CASSRGGGEQFF. CDR3 nucleotide sequence: TGTGCCAGCAGCCGAGGGGGGGGTGAGCAGTTCTTC. The V gene is TRBV3-1, the J gene TRBJ2-1, with a possible D match to TRBD2 (7 bases). The ends were cut back, 4 bases at V and 9 bases at J, with 10 bases in the middle. Per germline, CDR1 LGHDT and CDR2 YNNKEL (reference sequence). The length of the CDR3 is 12 residues.

The chain recombines TRBV4-1 with TRBJ2-7; 9 bases are shared with TRBD1. The CDR3 length is 14 residues. Germline V gene sequence: CDR1 MGHRA, CDR2 YSYEKL. V gave up 0 bases and J gave up 5 bases; unmatched junction bases: 2. CDR3 in amino acids: CASSQDGDRDEQYF. DNA for the CDR3: TGCGCCAGCAGCCAAGATGGGGACAGGGACGAGCAGTACTTC.

V and J are TRBV3-1 and TRBJ1-2; TRBD1 matches at 7 bases. From germline, CDR1 is LGHDT and CDR2 YNNKEL (reference sequence). V gave up 3 bases and J gave up 13 bases; unmatched junction bases: 11. The CDR3 extends over 13 amino acids. In DNA, the CDR3 is TGTGCCAGCAGCCACAGGGGGGAGTCCGGTCTCACCTTC. Protein: CASSHRGESGLTF.

This clonotype is a singleton in its sample. This chain connects TRBV7-3 to TRBJ2-1; possibly TRBD1 for D (6 bases). Germline loops: CDR1 SGHTA, CDR2 FQGTGA. Deletions cut 8 bases from V and 6 bases from J, with 14 bases between. The CDR3 runs 13 residues. CDR3 sequence reads: CASGVTGGNEQFF. The CDR3 bases are TGTGCCAGCGGCGTGACAGGTGGCAATGAGCAGTTCTTC.

The chain carries TRBV5-1 and TRBJ2-5; D gene uncertain. Germline loops: CDR1 SGHRS, CDR2 YFSETQ. CDR3 length equals 15 residues. Trimming took off 1 base at V and 3 bases at J, with 13 bases between the two ends. The CDR3 reads CASSLQPDRKETQYF. The CDR3 DNA sequence: TGCGCCAGCAGCTTGCAACCGGACCGTAAAGAGACCCAGTACTTC.

The chain couples TRBV6-6 to TRBJ2-1, with D possibly matching TRBD1 (6 bases). The J call may be in error: the DNA end matches TRBJ2-7 better. The CDR3 extends over 14 amino acids. Germline values: CDR1 MNHNY, CDR2 SVGAGI (reference sequence). The CDR3 DNA reads TGTGCCAGCAGTTATACAGGGACCTACAATGAGCAGTACTTC. Translated, it gives CASSYTGTYNEQYF.

This clonotype has a handful of counts. J is TRBJ1-2 and V is TRBV6-1; TRBD1 might be the D (5 bases). Germline CDR1 reads MNHNS; CDR2 reads SASEGT. Trimming cost V 8 bases and J 6 bases, with 13 bases left between them. The CDR3 is 12 residues long. In DNA, the CDR3 is TGTGCCAGCTTGTCCAGGGCCCATGGCTACACCTTC. This encodes CASLSRAHGYTF.